This T cell receptor (beta chain) was recorded in a study of monozygotic twins with inflammatory bowel disease. Study-level points and caveats: Clonotype overlap with others was lower in IBD patients than in healthy twins, a difference that was greatest with disease activity.

Germline-derived CDR1 and CDR2 are SGHTA and FQGNSA. CDR3 length: 16 amino acids. Comment on this clonotype: Its cognate antigen is unknown.

Total RNA amounting to about 3,500 ng went into each TCR library. Following a re-call of the 5' RACE reads, TCRdb has one entry per CDR3 protein and lacks DNA. This sample lists approximately 380,000 distinct CDR3 sequences; its ten largest clones have approximately 2.4%. Sequenced sample: blood. The origin of this receptor is a human donor with ulcerative colitis or Crohn's disease, or a healthy co-twin of an affected twin (not recorded which). This chain uses TRBV7-2 with TRBJ2-1. The CDR3 is CASSLFSIKTYNEQFF.